The T cell receptor (beta chain) described here comes from a study of blood T cells in healthy people across ages. The germline CDR1 and CDR2 sequences are SGHTA and FQGNSA. This CDR3 has 14 residues. V shed 2 bases and J shed 0 bases, with 8 bases lying between them. It was with a sample-barcoded 5' primer and a J-beta primer mix that a second PCR of roughly 7 to 12 cycles was run. TCRdb called the 5' RACE reads again in MiXCR, with one record for every CDR3 protein. Of roughly 1 million distinct CDR3 sequences in the sample, under 30% are singletons; the top ten hold 0.65% to 0.95%. Another study also made use of these data, one on T cells of mothers and their children.

This chain links TRBV7-2 with TRBJ2-7; D ambiguous. Sequencing was carried out using blood. The receptor was isolated from a girl aged 2 to 9 in good health. CDR3 nucleotides: TGTGCCAGCAGCTTAAAACCGACCTCCTACGAGCAGTACTTC. This translates into CASSLKPTSYEQYF.